The TCR beta chain under discussion was sequenced for a study of T cells in Graves' hyperthyroidism and ophthalmopathy. General observations from the study: Model-based prediction identified ophthalmopathy a median roughly 5.9 months prior to its onset.

This CDR3 has 15 amino acids. Between the trimmed V and J ends, which lost 1 base and 7 bases, there was a span of 17 bases. Germline loops: CDR1 SGHRS, CDR2 YFSETQ. In this sample, this clonotype turned up a few times. What it recognizes is unknown. RNA transcripts provided the source from which TCR beta CDR3 regions were amplified. When the TCR CDR3 underwent first-round RT-PCR, the HTBI primer set was used. In TCRdb, the multiplex PCR reads were re-called with MiXCR into one record per CDR3 protein. The sample lists hundreds of thousands of distinct CDR3 sequences, over 15% occurring once. Input material: blood. V gene TRBV5-1 combines with J gene TRBJ1-2, with D possibly TRBD1 on 6 matching bases. The receptor comes from a woman between 18 and 29 years old with Graves' hyperthyroidism. Here the CDR3 DNA reads TGCGCCAGCAGCTTGTCCGGGGGAACAGGGTCTGGCTACACCTTC. This gives the protein CASSLSGGTGSGYTF.